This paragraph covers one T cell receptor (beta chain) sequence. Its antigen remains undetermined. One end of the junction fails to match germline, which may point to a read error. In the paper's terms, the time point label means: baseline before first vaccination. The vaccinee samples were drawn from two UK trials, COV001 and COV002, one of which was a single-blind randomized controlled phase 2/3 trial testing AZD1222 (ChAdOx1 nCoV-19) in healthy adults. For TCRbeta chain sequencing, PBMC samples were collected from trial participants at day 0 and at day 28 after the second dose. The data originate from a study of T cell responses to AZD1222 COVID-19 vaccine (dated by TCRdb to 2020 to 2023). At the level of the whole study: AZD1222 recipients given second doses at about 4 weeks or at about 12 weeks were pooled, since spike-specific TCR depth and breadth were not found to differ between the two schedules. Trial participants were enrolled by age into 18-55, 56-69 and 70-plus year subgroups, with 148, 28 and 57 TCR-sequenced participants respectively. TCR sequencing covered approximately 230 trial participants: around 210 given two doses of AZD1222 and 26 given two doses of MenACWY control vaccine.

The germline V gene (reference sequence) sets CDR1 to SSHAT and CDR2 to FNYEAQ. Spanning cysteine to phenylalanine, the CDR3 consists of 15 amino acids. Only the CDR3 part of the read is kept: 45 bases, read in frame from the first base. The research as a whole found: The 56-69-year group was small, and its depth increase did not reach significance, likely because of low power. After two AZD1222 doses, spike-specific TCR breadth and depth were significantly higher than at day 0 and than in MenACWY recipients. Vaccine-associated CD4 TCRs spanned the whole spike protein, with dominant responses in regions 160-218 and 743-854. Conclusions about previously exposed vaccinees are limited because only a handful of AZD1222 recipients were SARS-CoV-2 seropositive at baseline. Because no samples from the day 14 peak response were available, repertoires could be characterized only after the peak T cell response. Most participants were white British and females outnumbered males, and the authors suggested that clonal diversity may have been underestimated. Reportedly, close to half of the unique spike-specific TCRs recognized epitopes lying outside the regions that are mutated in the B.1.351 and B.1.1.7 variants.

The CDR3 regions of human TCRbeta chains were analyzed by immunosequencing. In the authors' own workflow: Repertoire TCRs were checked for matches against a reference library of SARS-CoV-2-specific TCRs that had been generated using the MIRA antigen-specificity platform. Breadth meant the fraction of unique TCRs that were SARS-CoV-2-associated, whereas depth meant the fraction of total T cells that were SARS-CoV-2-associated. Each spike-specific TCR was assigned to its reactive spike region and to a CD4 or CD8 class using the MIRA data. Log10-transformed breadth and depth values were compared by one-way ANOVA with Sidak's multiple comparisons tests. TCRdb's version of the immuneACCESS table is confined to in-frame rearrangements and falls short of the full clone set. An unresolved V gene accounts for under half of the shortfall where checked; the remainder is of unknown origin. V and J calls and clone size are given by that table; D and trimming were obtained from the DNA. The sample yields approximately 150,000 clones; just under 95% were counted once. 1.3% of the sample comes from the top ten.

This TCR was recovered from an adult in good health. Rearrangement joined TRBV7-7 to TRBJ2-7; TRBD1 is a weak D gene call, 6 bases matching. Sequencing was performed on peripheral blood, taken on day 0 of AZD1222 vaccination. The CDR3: CASSPYPRGGYEQYF. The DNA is TGTGCTAGCAGTCCTTACCCCAGGGGCGGGTACGAGCAGTACTTC.